This T cell receptor beta chain was identified in a study of T cells in Graves' hyperthyroidism and ophthalmopathy. This clonotype occurred many times. RNA transcripts yielded amplified TCR beta CDR3 regions. TCR CDR3 regions were first amplified by RT-PCR with HTBI primers. TCRdb reprocessed the multiplex PCR reads with MiXCR, giving one entry per CDR3 protein. The sample records hundreds of thousands of distinct CDR3 sequences, roughly 15% being singletons. Disease duration was under 3 months in the ophthalmopathy patients, who also had a Clinical Activity Score of at least 3 and a NOSPECS grade of at least 4. Patients were excluded because of uncontrolled infection, other autoimmune disease, pregnancy or lactation. The PBMCs had their origin in less than 13 ml of fresh peripheral blood. The germline CDR1 and CDR2 sequences are MNHEY and SVGEGT. The CDR3 spans 18 residues. V lost 3 bases, J lost 2 bases, and 22 bases lay in between.

The receptor comes from a woman between 40 and 55 years old with Graves' ophthalmopathy. The rearrangement uses TRBV6-2 or TRBV6-3 and TRBJ2-5; D not certain. Material: blood. Written as DNA, the CDR3 is TGTGCCAGCAGTTATATTTCGGGTGCCATCCGCTCGCAAGAGACCCAGTACTTC. Residues: CASSYISGAIRSQETQYF.